This T cell receptor beta chain was documented in a study of CD8 T cells in ankylosing spondylitis. Study-level points and caveats: In synovial fluid and blood from reactive arthritis, some motif variants were previously reported. The clones that were linked to disease were reported to be significantly enriched in matched synovial fluid samples from ankylosing spondylitis patients. Clones linked to the disease showed a CD8+ phenotype. They occurred at relatively low frequencies in peripheral blood.

The V gene end was trimmed by 8 bases and the J gene end by 2 bases; junction bases not matched to a gene: 6. Germline V gives CDR1 ENHRY, CDR2 SYGVKD. The CDR3 sequence is 16 residues long. In this sample, this clonotype turned up many times. The antigen is undetermined. For TCR beta, libraries came from quantitative 5'-RACE with molecular barcodes. TCRdb re-analysed the 5' RACE reads in MiXCR, keeping a single row per CDR3 protein. Among approximately 250,000 distinct CDR3 sequences, 7.5% to 9.5% were seen once, and the ten largest hold approximately 5%. The origin of this receptor is a female donor with ankylosing spondylitis or in good health (not recorded which). The chain is built from TRBV10-3 and TRBJ2-2; TRBD2 matches at 12 bases. Sequenced input: blood, either unsorted or a sorted T cell fraction (not recorded which). The CDR3 nucleotides read TGTGCCATCGCCGGGACTAGCGGGTTTAACACCGGGGAGCTGTTTTTT. It yields the protein CAIAGTSGFNTGELFF.